The 22 T cell receptor beta chains presented below share a single source sample, sequenced in a study of Ad26.COV2.S vaccination and SARS-CoV-2 variants. Indicated treatment: some 20 received Ad26.COV2.S at low or high dose, single or two shots; five or six received placebo; per-sample allocation not given. Samples came from day 63 after the first vaccine or placebo injection. Sequencing was performed with immunoSEQ multiplex PCR; in TCRdb, only in-frame clones are kept and a portion is missing. Here the sample spans 300,000 to 350,000 clones, roughly 90% being singletons. The source material was peripheral blood, sampled in a trial of Ad26.COV2.S vaccine versus placebo. These receptors were obtained from a person between 18 and 60 years old who received the Ad26.COV2.S COVID-19 vaccine or a placebo.

Comments on this clone: Other DNA sequences of this sample code for an identical CDR3. The J gene is TRBJ2-3, the V gene TRBV30; D remains ambiguous. The CDR3 is made up of 11 amino acids. The germline V and J ends were trimmed by 3 bases and 5 bases, with 6 bases remaining between them. The germline V gene has CDR1 GTSNPN and CDR2 SVGIG (reference sequence). Written as DNA, the CDR3 is TGTGCCTGGAGCCTTGGAGATACGCAGTATTTT. It specifies CAWSLGDTQYF.

The chain uses TRBV6-6 and TRBJ2-1; TRBD1 matches at 10 bases. The germline V gene encodes CDR1 MNHNY and CDR2 SVGAGI (reference sequence). V was clipped by 0 bases and J by 6 bases; unmatched bases: 2. This CDR3 contains 15 residues. CDR3 residues: CASSYSWTGGNEQFF. The CDR3 nucleotides read TGTGCCAGCAGTTACTCGTGGACAGGGGGCAATGAGCAGTTCTTC.

The chain uses TRBV18 and TRBJ2-7; D gene ambiguous. The CDR3 loop spans 15 amino acids. The V end lost 0 bases, the J end lost 4 bases, and 13 bases lay between the germline ends. Germline V gene sequence: CDR1 KGHSH, CDR2 LQKENI. CDR3 protein: CASSPPSKVEYEQYF. The CDR3, as DNA: TGTGCCAGCTCACCACCATCGAAGGTAGAATACGAGCAGTACTTC.

The V and J genes are TRBV7-8 and TRBJ2-3; TRBD2 matches 10 bases. The V segment lost 3 bases and the J segment 7 bases; nucleotides outside the gene matches: 7. The CDR3 covers 15 residues. Germline loops: CDR1 SGHVS, CDR2 FQNEAQ. This chain's CDR3 is CASSFVLAGLNTQYF. The CDR3 coding sequence is TGTGCCAGCAGCTTTGTACTAGCGGGGTTGAATACGCAGTATTTT.

CDR3 region: CASSLPGGGRGYTF. In DNA, the CDR3 is TGTGCCAGTAGTCTCCCGGGAGGGGGCCGAGGCTACACCTTC. This rearrangement joins TRBV19 to TRBJ1-2; 7 bases line up with TRBD1. With 5 bases clipped from V and 8 bases from J, the junction kept 11 bases outside the gene matches. Germline V gene data show CDR1 as LNHDA and CDR2 as SQIVND (reference sequence). This CDR3 spans 14 amino acids.

The chain employs TRBV28 and TRBJ2-5; 10 bases are a match to TRBD2. Germline V CDR1 and CDR2: MDHEN, SYDVKM. Unmatched junction bases numbered 8, after V lost 5 bases and J lost 2 bases. The CDR3 length is 16 residues. CDR3 sequence reads: CASSQGLAAVQETQYF. The CDR3 DNA reads as TGTGCCAGCAGTCAAGGACTAGCGGCCGTACAAGAGACCCAGTACTTC.

This chain links TRBV7-7 with TRBJ2-5; TRBD2 agrees at 7 bases. The CDR3 extends over 15 amino acids. Germline trimming cut 5 bases from V and 4 bases from J; bases unmatched to any gene: 10. CDR1 is SSHAT and CDR2 is FNYEAQ in the germline V gene (reference sequence). CDR3 nucleotide sequence: TGTGCCAGCAGCCCGGGCGGTAGGGAGGGAGAGACCCAGTACTTC. Translated, it gives CASSPGGREGETQYF.

This clone was recorded only once. V usage is TRBV2 and J usage is TRBJ1-3; D is possibly TRBD1 (5 bases). V lost 4 bases and J lost 4, with 5 bases in between. The germline gives CDR1 SNHLY, CDR2 FYNNEI. CDR3 length equals 12 residues. The CDR3 loop reads CASSGQGNTIYF. The CDR3 DNA follows: TGTGCCAGCAGTGGACAGGGAAACACCATATATTTT.

This clone was found once. CDR3 in DNA: TGCGCCAGCAGCCAGGGACAGCCGAGCACAGATACGCAGTATTTT. This codes for CASSQGQPSTDTQYF. V is TRBV4-3 and J is TRBJ2-3; 7 bases fit TRBD1. After removal of 3 bases from V and 0 bases from J, the junction contained 3 bases not matched to a gene. The CDR3 runs to 15 residues. Looked up from germline, CDR1 is LGHNA and CDR2 is YSLEER.

The J gene is TRBJ1-2, the V gene TRBV18; D is uncertain. Germline V gene data show CDR1 as KGHSH and CDR2 as LQKENI. The CDR3 covers 16 residues. V lost 2 bases and J lost 0, with 13 bases in between. The CDR3 DNA reads as TGTGCCAGCTCACCAACCCACAGCCCTGCTAACTATGGCTACACCTTC. Its translation: CASSPTHSPANYGYTF.

This clone came up once. J is TRBJ1-1 and V is TRBV28; 8 bases agree with TRBD1. The V gene end was trimmed by 7 bases and the J gene end by 0 bases; junction bases not matched to a gene: 4. Germline CDR1 and CDR2: MDHEN and SYDVKM. This CDR3 region has 14 residues. CDR3 in amino acids: CASNGQGLNTEAFF. CDR3 nucleotide sequence: TGTGCCAGCAACGGACAGGGACTGAACACTGAAGCTTTCTTT.

The table lists this clone with a count of one. The chain employs TRBV5-6 and TRBJ2-7; 7 bases match TRBD1. Trimming at V came to 4 bases and at J to 2 bases, leaving 6 bases not matched to a gene. The CDR3 runs 14 residues. CDR1 is SGHDT, CDR2 YYEEEE, per germline. This chain's CDR3 is CASSRPGQPYEQYF. The CDR3 coding sequence is TGTGCCAGCAGCCGGCCGGGACAGCCCTACGAGCAGTACTTC. Full variable domain (missing parts from reference TRBV5-6 and TRBJ2-7): DAGVTQSPTHLIKTRGQQVTLRCSPKSGHDTVSWYQQALGQGPQFIFQYYEEEERQRGNFPDRFSGHQFPNYSSELNVNALLLGDSALYLCASSRPGQPYEQYFGPGTRLTVT.

The chain recombines TRBV2 with TRBJ1-5; D remains ambiguous. The germline V gene has CDR1 SNHLY and CDR2 FYNNEI. V gave up 4 bases and J gave up 4 bases, with 23 bases separating them. The length of the CDR3 is 18 residues. The CDR3 region is CASSVRPKLSVGNQPQHF. Here the CDR3 DNA reads TGTGCCAGCAGTGTTAGACCCAAACTTTCGGTGGGAAATCAGCCCCAGCATTTT.

The rearrangement links TRBV19 to TRBJ2-7; D could derive from TRBD1 or TRBD2 (5 bases each). The CDR3 sequence is 14 residues long. The germline gives CDR1 LNHDA, CDR2 SQIVND (reference sequence). V lost 8 bases and J 6 bases, leaving 20 bases between the germline ends. The chain's CDR3 is CASRLGPGSSEQYF. The CDR3 DNA follows: TGTGCCAGTCGCCTGGGACCAGGGAGCTCCGAGCAGTACTTC.

Only one count was recorded for this clone. The chain combines TRBV6-5 with TRBJ1-5; no reliable D call. From germline, CDR1 is MNHEY and CDR2 SVGAGI. Trimming left V 0 bases short and J 0 bases short, with 6 bases between. The CDR3 contains 15 residues. CDR3 loop: CASSYSRHSNQPQHF. In DNA, the CDR3 is TGTGCCAGCAGTTACTCGAGGCATAGCAATCAGCCCCAGCATTTT.

V is TRBV19 and J is TRBJ1-4; no clear D. The CDR3 sequence is 12 residues long. Trimming took off 3 bases at V and 8 bases at J, with 7 bases between the two ends. Germline CDR1 LNHDA, CDR2 SQIVND (reference sequence). The CDR3, as DNA: TGTGCCAGTAGTATGGTCTCCGAAAAACTGTTTTTT. Protein product: CASSMVSEKLFF.

This clone was recorded a few times. The chain is built from TRBV3-1 (or the pseudogene TRBV3-2) and TRBJ1-1, with no clear D. Trimming cost V 3 bases and J 3 bases, with 8 bases left between them. This CDR3 is built from 13 residues. Looked up from germline, CDR1 is LGHDT and CDR2 is YNNKEL (reference sequence). This CDR3 reads CASSQGSYTEAFF. The CDR3 region has the DNA TGTGCCAGCAGCCAGGGATCCTACACTGAAGCTTTCTTT.

This clone turned up a few times. This chain links TRBV5-1 with TRBJ2-5, with D tentatively TRBD2 (6 bases). CDR1 and CDR2 from the germline V gene are SGHRS and YFSETQ. V lost 4 bases and J 1 base, leaving 14 bases between the germline ends. This CDR3 is built from 15 residues. The CDR3 reads CASSPGRGPQETQYF. The CDR3 DNA follows: TGCGCCAGCAGCCCAGGGCGGGGCCCCCAAGAGACCCAGTACTTC.

The rearrangement uses TRBV12-3 or TRBV12-4 and TRBJ2-7; possibly TRBD2 for D (6 bases). This CDR3 spans 13 amino acids. The V end lost 6 bases, the J end lost 1 base, and 10 bases lay between the germline ends. The CDR3 reads CASSREPSYEQYF. CDR3 nucleotide sequence: TGTGCCAGCAGCCGGGAGCCGTCCTACGAGCAGTACTTC.

In DNA form, the CDR3 reads TGTGCCAGCTCACCACCGACTAGCGGGAGTGGTACAGATACGCAGTATTTT. The encoded protein is CASSPPTSGSGTDTQYF. V and J are TRBV18 and TRBJ2-3, with 12 positions matching TRBD2. Germline CDR1 is KGHSH and CDR2 is LQKENI. CDR3 length: 17 residues. J lost 3 bases, V lost 0 bases, and 4 bases had no gene match.

The V call is TRBV21-1, the J call TRBJ1-2. TRBV21-1 is described as a pseudogene. The CDR3 covers 16 residues. CDR3 coding DNA: TGTGCCAGCAGCAAATTAAGGAGGGATTCAGAGTGTGGCTACACCTTC. As protein: CASSKLRRDSECGYTF.

This chain joins TRBV28 and TRBJ1-2; D may be TRBD1 (6 bases). Trimming stripped 5 bases from V and 0 bases from J, with 13 bases between. This CDR3 spans 15 amino acids. Germline CDR1 is MDHEN and CDR2 is SYDVKM. DNA for the CDR3: TGTGCCAGCAGTGCACCCGGGACAACTAACTATGGCTACACCTTC. It encodes CASSAPGTTNYGYTF.